This entry lists 24 T cell receptor beta chains sequenced from one sample in a study of tumor-infiltrating lymphocytes in localized non-small cell lung cancer. Clones were read by immunoSEQ multiplex PCR, and TCRdb kept only the in-frame ones, dropping some. The table has approximately 9,700 clones, roughly 80% seen once. The sample comprised uninvolved lung tissue not adjacent to the tumor. The receptors were sampled from a human donor with non-small cell lung cancer.

The V call is TRBV19, the J call TRBJ2-1; 13 bases are shared with TRBD2. This CDR3 comprises 16 residues. J lost 8 bases, V lost 6 bases, and 10 bases had no gene match. Germline lookup yields CDR1 LNHDA and CDR2 SQIVND (reference sequence). The CDR3 sequence: CASRDWTSGRGDEQFF. The CDR3 region has the DNA TGTGCCAGTAGGGACTGGACTAGCGGGAGAGGGGATGAGCAGTTCTTC.

This chain connects TRBV7-2 to TRBJ2-3; possible D gene TRBD2, 6 bases. Trimming took 9 bases from V and 7 from J, leaving 14 bases between them. From germline, CDR1 is SGHTA and CDR2 FQGNSA. The CDR3 has 12 amino acids. CDR3 bases: TGTGCCAGTGGGGACTTTTTCAATACGCAGTATTTT. As protein: CASGDFFNTQYF.

V is TRBV4-1 and J is TRBJ2-7; D ambiguous. CDR3 size: 13 residues. Germline-derived CDR1 and CDR2 are MGHRA and YSYEKL. V gave up 0 bases and J gave up 1 base, with 4 bases separating them. CDR3 coding DNA: TGCGCCAGCAGCCAAGACAGATCCTACGAGCAGTACTTC. Translated: CASSQDRSYEQYF.

The sample holds one count of this clone. V gene TRBV27 combines with J gene TRBJ2-1; TRBD1 matches at 11 bases. Trimming removed 1 base from V and 7 bases from J; junction bases left unmatched: 6. The CDR3 runs to 16 residues. CDR1 is MNHEY, CDR2 SMNVEV, per germline (reference sequence). The CDR3 loop reads CASSLLGTGGPNEQFF. As DNA, the CDR3 is TGTGCCAGCAGTTTATTGGGGACAGGGGGGCCAAATGAGCAGTTCTTC.

The chain employs TRBV19 and TRBJ1-2; no reliable D call. This CDR3 has 15 residues. V gave up 3 bases and J gave up 0 bases, with 11 bases separating them. The germline CDR1 and CDR2 sequences are LNHDA and SQIVND (reference sequence). The CDR3 loop is CASSIGVYPNYGYTF. In DNA form, the CDR3 reads TGTGCCAGTAGTATCGGGGTCTATCCTAACTATGGCTACACCTTC.

The chain recombines TRBV7-9 with TRBJ1-5; the D is unclear. The germline V gene has CDR1 SEHNR and CDR2 FQNEAQ (reference sequence). The V end lost 5 bases, the J end lost 0 bases, and 11 bases lay between the germline ends. The CDR3 covers 15 residues. The CDR3 is CASSLGGNSNQPQHF. The CDR3 nucleotides are TGTGCCAGCAGCCTTGGAGGGAATAGCAATCAGCCCCAGCATTTT.

This clone was picked up one time. The chain employs TRBV19 and TRBJ1-2; no definite D call. Germline-derived CDR1 and CDR2 are LNHDA and SQIVND (reference sequence). Trimming took 0 bases from V and 7 from J, leaving 9 bases between them. The CDR3 contains 13 residues. This chain's CDR3 is CASSIENRAGYTF. The CDR3 DNA reads TGTGCCAGTAGTATAGAGAACCGAGCTGGCTACACCTTC.

This chain uses TRBV4-3 with TRBJ1-2; D may be TRBD1 (5 bases). Per the germline V gene, CDR1 is LGHNA and CDR2 is YSLEER. The V gene lost 1 base and the J gene lost 4 bases, with 16 bases spanning the gap. There are 16 residues in the CDR3. The CDR3 is CASSQVGNRQIYGYTF. DNA for the CDR3: TGCGCCAGCAGCCAAGTTGGTAACAGGCAAATCTATGGCTACACCTTC.

The rearrangement links TRBV9 to TRBJ2-5; 16 nucleotides align to TRBD2. The germline V gene encodes CDR1 SGDLS and CDR2 YYNGEE. Trimming took 3 bases from V and 3 from J; bases not matched to a gene: 2. The CDR3 covers 16 residues. The CDR3 DNA reads TGTGCCAGCAGCGAGGGGACTAGCGGGGGGGAAGAGACCCAGTACTTC. It encodes CASSEGTSGGEETQYF.

This rearrangement joins TRBV28 to TRBJ1-2; the D is unclear. V lost 2 bases to trimming and J lost 7 bases, with 5 bases between them. The germline V gene has CDR1 MDHEN and CDR2 SYDVKM. CDR3 size: 11 residues. The chain's CDR3 is CASSLRGGYTF. The CDR3 bases are TGTGCCAGCAGTTTACGGGGTGGCTACACCTTC.

This clone appeared a single time. The gene calls are TRBV13 and TRBJ2-1; 10 bases match TRBD2. J gave up 10 bases and V 0 bases, and 9 bases lay outside the gene matches. CDR1 is PRHDT and CDR2 is FYEKMQ in the germline V gene (reference sequence). The CDR3 sequence is 16 residues long. The CDR3 nucleotides read TGTGCCAGCAGCTTAGGGCTAGCGGGGGCCAAAGGAGAGCAGTTCTTC. Translation gives CASSLGLAGAKGEQFF.

This chain connects TRBV10-3 to TRBJ2-5; TRBD1 aligns across 8 bases. This CDR3 contains 14 residues. Looked up from germline, CDR1 is ENHRY and CDR2 is SYGVKD. J lost 1 base, V lost 11 bases, and 9 bases had no gene match. CDR3 nucleotide sequence: TGTGCCTCCCGGGACAGGAGTACCCAAGAGACCCAGTACTTC. It is translated as CASRDRSTQETQYF.

The chain couples TRBV7-2 to TRBJ2-3; D gene uncertain. CDR3 length equals 12 residues. Germline CDR1 reads SGHTA; CDR2 reads FQGNSA. Trimming took 5 bases from V and 4 from J, leaving 7 bases between them. The CDR3 is CASSPSADTQYF. CDR3 DNA sequence: TGTGCCAGCAGCCCATCGGCAGATACGCAGTATTTT.

The chain combines TRBV6-1 with TRBJ2-7; 9 bases fit TRBD1. The V and J ends lost 1 base and 2 bases, in that order; junction bases with no gene match: 3. The CDR3 sequence is 15 residues long. Germline CDR1 MNHNS, CDR2 SASEGT. Written as DNA, the CDR3 is TGTGCCAGCAGTGAAGTACAGGGGGCGACCTACGAGCAGTACTTC. Translating gives CASSEVQGATYEQYF.

The genes are TRBV12-5 and TRBJ2-5; D unresolved. Germline-derived CDR1 and CDR2 are LGHNT and FRNRAP. V gave up 3 bases and J gave up 4 bases, with 9 bases separating them. CDR3 size: 13 residues. The CDR3 is CASGLSRSETQYF. CDR3 DNA sequence: TGTGCTAGTGGTTTAAGCAGATCAGAGACCCAGTACTTC.

This chain joins TRBV7-9 and TRBJ2-1; 7 nucleotides line up with TRBD2. Germline V gene lookup returns CDR1 SEHNR and CDR2 FQNEAQ (reference sequence). The CDR3 length is 16 residues. The J segment lost 0 bases and the V segment lost 2 bases, leaving 4 bases of the junction unmatched. The chain's CDR3 is CASSLLGGGSYNEQFF. The CDR3 DNA reads TGTGCCAGCAGCTTATTGGGCGGGGGCTCCTACAATGAGCAGTTCTTC.

This clone has just one count. This rearrangement joins TRBV6-1 to TRBJ1-4; TRBD1 matches at 9 bases. Germline CDR1 is MNHNS and CDR2 is SASEGT. V trimming: 1 base; J trimming: 8 bases; junction bases outside the gene matches: 8. The CDR3 has 16 amino acids. This CDR3 reads CASSEVRGQGGEKLFF. The CDR3 nucleotides read TGTGCCAGCAGTGAAGTTAGGGGACAGGGAGGGGAAAAACTGTTTTTT.

The chain joins TRBV10-1 to TRBJ1-1; tentative D call: TRBD1 (5 bases). Looked up from germline, CDR1 is WNHNN and CDR2 is SYGVQD (reference sequence). This CDR3 spans 19 amino acids. Trimming shortened V by 2 bases and J by 4 bases, and 26 bases separated the two germline ends. The CDR3 sequence is CASSERTPHLDGTATEAFF. CDR3 nucleotide sequence: TGCGCCAGCAGTGAGCGGACACCACATTTAGATGGGACGGCCACTGAAGCTTTCTTT.

The chain is built from TRBV7-9 and TRBJ1-3, with 9 bases that match TRBD1. Germline V gene lookup returns CDR1 SEHNR and CDR2 FQNEAQ (reference sequence). V lost 0 bases and J lost 2; bases outside the gene matches: 8. The CDR3 has 18 residues. CDR3 amino acids: CASSLAGQGLAAGNTIYF. CDR3 coding DNA: TGTGCCAGCAGCTTAGCAGGACAGGGGTTAGCTGCTGGAAACACCATATATTTT.

The chain combines TRBV28 with TRBJ1-2; D gene uncertain. Trimming removed 3 bases at V and 6 bases at J, with 26 bases between. CDR1 MDHEN and CDR2 SYDVKM come from the germline V gene. The CDR3 has 18 residues. The CDR3 DNA sequence: TGTGCCAGCAGTTTTATATCGATGAGGATAGATCAGGTGGATGGCTACACCTTC. Its translation: CASSFISMRIDQVDGYTF.

The chain carries TRBV5-6 and TRBJ2-3; D unclear. Germline-derived CDR1 and CDR2 are SGHDT and YYEEEE. V was clipped by 4 bases and J by 3 bases, with 9 bases between them. CDR3 size: 13 residues. In DNA, the CDR3 is TGTGCCAGCAGCCACCAGAATACAGATACGCAGTATTTT. This encodes CASSHQNTDTQYF.

The chain couples TRBV30 to TRBJ1-4, with 7 bases lining up with TRBD1. Germline V gene data show CDR1 as GTSNPN and CDR2 as SVGIG (reference sequence). The CDR3 has 15 residues. After removal of 3 bases from V and 3 bases from J, the junction contained 7 bases not matched to a gene. The CDR3 spells CAWSDRTGPNEKLFF. The CDR3, as DNA: TGTGCCTGGAGCGACCGGACAGGTCCTAATGAAAAACTGTTTTTT.

J is TRBJ1-2 and V is TRBV19, with D perhaps TRBD1 (6 bases). The germline V and J ends were trimmed by 6 bases and 5 bases, with 22 bases remaining between them. The CDR3 covers 16 residues. Per the germline V gene, CDR1 is LNHDA and CDR2 is SQIVND (reference sequence). The CDR3 loop reads CASRIRATGIRYGYTF. The CDR3 nucleotides are TGTGCCAGTAGGATACGGGCCACAGGGATTAGGTATGGCTACACCTTC. The whole variable domain, remainder taken from reference TRBV19 and TRBJ1-2, is DGGITQSPKYLFRKEGQNVTLSCEQNLNHDAMYWYRQDPGQGLRLIYYSQIVNDFQKGDIAEGYSVSREKKESFPLTVTSAQKNPTAFYLCASRIRATGIRYGYTFGSGTRLTVV.

This chain uses TRBV4-3 with TRBJ1-2; unclear D gene. The CDR3 length is 16 residues. Trimming took 0 bases from V and 4 from J, leaving 15 bases between them. The germline CDR1 and CDR2 sequences are LGHNA and YSLEER. Written as DNA, the CDR3 is TGCGCCAGCAGCCAAGAGAGAAATCACCTAGTCTATGGCTACACCTTC. It yields the protein CASSQERNHLVYGYTF.